These 5 T cell receptor beta chains share one sample of origin, sequenced in a study of blood T cell repertoires in COVID-19. Repertoires were generated with immunoSEQ multiplex PCR, while TCRdb's copy carries only in-frame clones and drops some. Of 150,000 to 200,000 clones in the sample, around nine tenths were seen once. Specimen: peripheral blood. The receptor source for this set is a man aged 65 to 85 with acute or convalescent COVID-19.

This chain uses TRBV19 with TRBJ2-2, with D perhaps matching TRBD1 (5 bases). The ends were cut back, 5 bases at V and 1 base at J, with 8 bases in the middle. Germline V gene data show CDR1 as LNHDA and CDR2 as SQIVND (reference sequence). CDR3 size: 14 residues. The CDR3 reads CASSRTGNTGELFF. The CDR3 DNA reads as TGTGCCAGTAGTCGTACAGGGAACACCGGGGAGCTGTTTTTT.

The V gene is TRBV29-1, the J gene TRBJ2-1; 8 bases match TRBD2. Germline values: CDR1 SQVTM, CDR2 ANQGSEA. Trimming took 3 bases from V and 9 from J; bases not matched to a gene: 16. The CDR3 has 16 residues. The CDR3 DNA sequence: TGCAGCGTTGATCCGCTTAGCGGGACCCTGGGAGGTGAGCAGTTCTTC. Translated, it gives CSVDPLSGTLGGEQFF.

The chain links TRBV3-1 (or the pseudogene TRBV3-2) to TRBJ1-1, with a weak D call TRBD1 (5 bases). Trimming shortened V by 2 bases and J by 11 bases, and 15 bases separated the two germline ends. This CDR3 contains 13 residues. The V gene's germline CDR1 is LGHDT and CDR2 YNNKEL (reference sequence). This CDR3 is CASSQRGGAIAFF. The CDR3 nucleotides read TGTGCCAGCAGCCAAAGGGGAGGGGCGATCGCTTTCTTT.

V and J are TRBV9 and TRBJ2-2, with D possibly being TRBD2 (6 bases). The CDR3 is 16 residues long. CDR1 SGDLS and CDR2 YYNGEE come from the germline V gene. Trimming shortened V by 0 bases and J by 6 bases, and 15 bases separated the two germline ends. The CDR3 spells CASSVAAGSPPGELFF. CDR3 nucleotides: TGTGCCAGCAGCGTAGCTGCGGGGTCCCCGCCCGGGGAGCTGTTTTTT.

This rearrangement joins TRBV6-6 to TRBJ2-7, with unresolved D. Germline V gene data show CDR1 as MNHNY and CDR2 as SVGAGI (reference sequence). The CDR3 spans 13 residues. V was trimmed by 0 bases and J by 4 bases, leaving 7 bases between them. CDR3 residues: CASSYSGPYEQYF. In DNA form, the CDR3 reads TGTGCCAGCAGTTACTCGGGCCCGTACGAGCAGTACTTC.